The 7 T cell receptor beta chains given below trace back to one sample, sequenced in a study of OX40 agonist ivuxolimab in advanced cancers. Here immunoSEQ multiplex PCR was the method, and the copy in TCRdb shows in-frame clones only, minus some. The table lists 9,000 to 15,000 clones, around nine tenths of them singletons, with 45% to 50% in the top ten. The sequenced sample was CD4+ or CD8+ T cells sorted from blood, obtained in a trial of the OX40 agonist ivuxolimab. The receptors originated from an adult with an advanced solid tumor such as melanoma, head and neck, liver or kidney cancer.

The V and J genes are TRBV28 and TRBJ1-1; no clear D. CDR1 is MDHEN, CDR2 SYDVKM, per germline. Trimming took off 8 bases at V and 4 bases at J, with 8 bases between the two ends. This CDR3 comprises 11 residues. CDR3 coding DNA: TGTGCCAGCCGCTGGGGCACTGAAGCTTTCTTT. This encodes CASRWGTEAFF.

The V and J genes are TRBV6-4 and TRBJ2-1; TRBD2 might be the D (6 bases). Looked up from germline, CDR1 is MRHNA and CDR2 is SNTAGT. CDR3 length: 14 amino acids. Trimming took off 6 bases at V and 5 bases at J, with 14 bases between the two ends. The CDR3, as DNA: TGTGCCAGCAGCCCCGGAGGGTCCCACAATGAGCAGTTCTTC. Encoded protein: CASSPGGSHNEQFF.

The rearrangement links TRBV28 to TRBJ2-1; TRBD2 matches 11 bases. Germline V lookup: CDR1 MDHEN, CDR2 SYDVKM. This CDR3 spans 16 amino acids. J lost 3 bases, V lost 6 bases, and 7 bases had no gene match. DNA for the CDR3: TGTGCCAGCAGGCGAACCGGGACTAGCGGCTACAATGAGCAGTTCTTC. Protein product: CASRRTGTSGYNEQFF.

V gene TRBV5-4 combines with J gene TRBJ2-5, with TRBD1 as a possible D gene (6 bases). The V gene's germline CDR1 is SGHNT and CDR2 YYREEE (reference sequence). The V gene lost 2 bases and the J gene lost 4 bases, with 12 bases spanning the gap. The CDR3 spans 14 residues. This chain's CDR3 is CASSFYRDPETQYF. The CDR3 nucleotides are TGTGCCAGCAGCTTCTACAGGGATCCAGAGACCCAGTACTTC.

The chain links TRBV6-6 to TRBJ2-1; 13 bases map to TRBD2. Germline-derived CDR1 and CDR2 are MNHNY and SVGAGI (reference sequence). The CDR3 contains 15 residues. V trimming: 7 bases; J trimming: 8 bases; junction bases outside the gene matches: 8. For the CDR3, the DNA is TGTGCCAGCACTGGACTAGCGGGAGTAGACGATGAGCAGTTCTTC. Translated: CASTGLAGVDDEQFF.

This clone was observed a single time. This chain connects TRBV6-5 to TRBJ2-7; possibly TRBD1 for D (6 bases). The CDR3 length is 14 residues. Trimming removed 11 bases from V and 1 base from J, with 18 bases in between. Per the germline V gene, CDR1 is MNHEY and CDR2 is SVGAGI. The CDR3 protein is CASRKSGQSYEQYF. For the CDR3, the DNA is TGTGCCTCCAGGAAGTCTGGACAGTCCTACGAGCAGTACTTC.

The chain couples TRBV6-6 to TRBJ2-1; 11 bases fit TRBD2. Germline V CDR1 and CDR2: MNHNY, SVGAGI (reference sequence). The CDR3 is 16 residues long. The V segment lost 6 bases and the J segment 6 bases; nucleotides outside the gene matches: 10. CDR3 nucleotides: TGTGCCAGCAGCCGTTACACTAGCGGGAGCTCCAATGAGCAGTTCTTC. Encoded protein: CASSRYTSGSSNEQFF.